These 7 T cell receptor beta chains share one sample of origin, sequenced in a study of blood T cells in healthy people across ages. With a J-beta primer mix and a sample-barcoded 5' primer, a second PCR ran about 7 to 11 cycles. Using its own MiXCR run on the 5' RACE reads, TCRdb lists one record per CDR3 protein. The sample has roughly 1.5 million distinct CDR3 sequences; under 55% are singletons. Sequenced material: blood. The receptor set was obtained from a woman under 30 in good health.

Concerning this clonotype itself: One junction end disagrees with the germline gene, perhaps due to a read error. This rearrangement joins TRBV5-7 to TRBJ2-1; weak D call: TRBD1 (6 bases). TRBV5-7 is an ORF, with its function uncertain. This CDR3 spans 15 amino acids. The CDR3 sequence: CASSLLPGVYNERFF. For the CDR3, the DNA is TGTGCCAGCAGCTTGTTGCCAGGGGTCTACAATGAGCGGTTCTTC.

V is TRBV20-1 and J is TRBJ1-4; D possibly corresponds to TRBD1 (5 bases). V gave up 3 bases and J gave up 8 bases, with 10 bases separating them. The CDR3 runs 12 residues. CDR1 and CDR2 from the germline V gene are DFQATT and SNEGSKA (reference sequence). CDR3 protein: CSARGPLEKLFF. The CDR3 nucleotides read TGCAGTGCTAGGGGGCCCCTGGAAAAACTGTTTTTT.

The chain recombines TRBV13 with TRBJ2-7, with 9 bases fitting TRBD2. Germline CDR1 and CDR2: PRHDT and FYEKMQ (reference sequence). This CDR3 spans 15 amino acids. V was pared by 1 base and J by 5 bases, with 6 bases of the junction left unmatched. This CDR3 reads CASSLVAGESDEQYF. The DNA of the CDR3 is TGTGCCAGCAGCTTAGTAGCGGGAGAGAGCGACGAGCAGTACTTC.

The rearrangement links TRBV20-1 to TRBJ2-7; tentative D call: TRBD2 (6 bases). Trimming cost V 0 bases and J 2 bases, with 17 bases left between them. This CDR3 contains 16 residues. CDR1 and CDR2 (germline): DFQATT, SNEGSKA (reference sequence). This chain's CDR3 is CSARDYGGAVAYEQYF. CDR3 DNA: TGCAGTGCTAGAGATTATGGAGGGGCAGTGGCCTACGAGCAGTACTTC.

The J gene is TRBJ2-1, the V gene TRBV29-1, with a weak D call TRBD1 (5 bases). The J call may be incorrect, as the DNA end agrees better with TRBJ2-7. The CDR3 runs to 13 residues. Germline V gene sequence: CDR1 SQVTM, CDR2 ANQGSEA. CDR3 nucleotide sequence: TGCAGCGCCGTGGTCGAGACAGACAATGAGCAGTACTTC. Translating it yields CSAVVETDNEQYF.

This clonotype appeared a few times. The V and J genes are TRBV12-3 or TRBV12-4 and TRBJ2-5; 8 bases agree with TRBD1. The CDR3 is 16 amino acids. With 6 bases clipped from V and 6 bases from J, the junction kept 15 bases outside the gene matches. The CDR3 loop is CASRPTTGGNVKTQYF. The DNA for the CDR3 is TGTGCCAGCAGGCCTACTACAGGGGGAAACGTAAAGACCCAGTACTTC.

The V gene is TRBV9, the J gene TRBJ1-1, with a possible D match to TRBD1 (6 bases). This CDR3 has 14 amino acids. Germline V lookup: CDR1 SGDLS, CDR2 YYNGEE. The V end lost 2 bases, the J end lost 4 bases, and 12 bases lay between the germline ends. The CDR3 protein is CASSVRGLGTEAFF. CDR3 nucleotides: TGTGCCAGCAGCGTGCGGGGGCTAGGCACTGAAGCTTTCTTT.